Following are 15 T cell receptor beta chains from one sample sequenced in a study of blood T cell repertoires in COVID-19. Some clones are missing from TCRdb's copy, which holds only in-frame ones; the method was immunoSEQ multiplex PCR. Counted here are 56,000 or so clones, more than 65% occurring once; the ten biggest clones make up approximately 6%. The sequenced material came from peripheral blood. Receptor source: a woman aged 65 to 85 with acute or convalescent COVID-19.

The gene calls are TRBV18 and TRBJ1-1; 7 bases align to TRBD1. Germline V gene lookup returns CDR1 KGHSH and CDR2 LQKENI. The CDR3 contains 15 residues. The junction had 5 bases not matched to a gene; V was cut back by 3 bases and J by 1 base. CDR3 loop: CASSPQGVRNTEAFF. The CDR3 DNA is TGTGCCAGCTCACCCCAGGGGGTGAGGAACACTGAAGCTTTCTTT.

The gene calls are TRBV7-2 and TRBJ1-4; D might be TRBD1 (6 bases). The germline gives CDR1 SGHTA, CDR2 FQGNSA. CDR3 length: 13 amino acids. Trimming took off 4 bases at V and 3 bases at J, with 6 bases between the two ends. CDR3 region: CASSSGANEKLFF. CDR3 coding DNA: TGTGCCAGCAGCTCAGGGGCTAATGAAAAACTGTTTTTT.

This sequence joins TRBV7-2 and TRBJ2-1, with D unclear. The V gene lost 2 bases and the J gene lost 8 bases, with 4 bases spanning the gap. The CDR3 has 11 amino acids. Germline V CDR1 and CDR2: SGHTA, FQGNSA. The CDR3 protein is CASSLFYEQFF. The CDR3 DNA is TGTGCCAGCAGCTTATTCTATGAGCAGTTCTTC.

A note on this clone: Additional DNA sequences in this sample encode the identical CDR3. This chain joins TRBV5-6 and TRBJ2-2; TRBD2 is a possible D gene (5 bases). Trimming removed 0 bases from V and 5 bases from J, with 11 bases in between. Germline CDR1 reads SGHDT; CDR2 reads YYEEEE. The CDR3 extends over 15 amino acids. CDR3 coding DNA: TGTGCCAGCAGCTTGGGGCCAGGAGGTACCGGGGAGCTGTTTTTT. Encoded protein: CASSLGPGGTGELFF.

This clone was observed a few times. The chain combines TRBV11-2 with TRBJ1-4, with a weak D call TRBD1 (6 bases). Trimming shortened V by 5 bases and J by 1 base, and 11 bases separated the two germline ends. The germline V gene encodes CDR1 SGHAT and CDR2 FQNNGV. The CDR3 totals 15 residues. The CDR3 nucleotides are TGTGCCAGCAGCCTACGGACAGTAACTAATGAAAAACTGTTTTTT. Residues: CASSLRTVTNEKLFF.

This clone was seen a few times. The chain links TRBV7-9 to TRBJ1-2; D unresolved. CDR1 and CDR2 from the germline V gene are SEHNR and FQNEAQ (reference sequence). V shed 0 bases and J shed 2 bases, with 7 bases lying between them. The CDR3 runs to 14 residues. The DNA for the CDR3 is TGTGCCAGCAGCTTAGCGACAACAAACTATGGCTACACCTTC. This gives the protein CASSLATTNYGYTF.

The chain is built from TRBV6-4 and TRBJ2-1, with a tentative D call TRBD2 (5 bases). V was trimmed by 2 bases and J by 10 bases, leaving 15 bases between them. CDR3 size: 14 residues. Germline CDR1 reads MRHNA; CDR2 reads SNTAGT. In DNA form, the CDR3 reads TGTGCCAGCAGTGACGCTAGCCGCGGACGGGAGCAGTTCTTC. Protein sequence: CASSDASRGREQFF.

The sample holds one count of this clone. The rearrangement links TRBV12-3 or TRBV12-4 to TRBJ1-2, with D possibly being TRBD1 (6 bases). CDR3 length equals 12 residues. V shed 7 bases and J shed 8 bases, with 14 bases lying between them. The CDR3 loop reads CASTDRHGGYTF. The DNA of the CDR3 is TGTGCCAGCACCGACAGGCACGGGGGCTACACCTTC.

The chain has TRBV11-2 and TRBJ1-1, with 7 bases identical to TRBD1. The CDR3 is 16 residues long. V gave up 1 base and J gave up 3 bases; unmatched junction bases: 8. In germline, CDR1 is SGHAT, CDR2 FQNNGV. The CDR3: CASSLARQGLDTEAFF. CDR3 in DNA: TGTGCCAGCAGCTTAGCCCGACAGGGTTTGGACACTGAAGCTTTCTTT.

In this sample, this clone turned up a few times. The gene calls are TRBV18 and TRBJ1-3; 10 positions match TRBD1. V lost 1 base, J lost 8 bases, and 8 bases stayed unmatched. Germline V gene data show CDR1 as KGHSH and CDR2 as LQKENI. This CDR3 comprises 16 residues. The CDR3, as DNA: TGTGCCAGCTCACCACGGTCGGGACAGGGGCAGGACACCATATATTTT. Its protein product is CASSPRSGQGQDTIYF. Variable domain in full (rest from reference TRBV18 and TRBJ1-3): NAGVMQNPRHLVRRRGQEARLRCSPMKGHSHVYWYRQLPEEGLKFMVYLQKENIIDESGMPKERFSAEFPKEGPSILRIQQVVRGDSAAYFCASSPRSGQGQDTIYFGEGSWLTVV.

The V and J genes are TRBV9 and TRBJ1-3; D is possibly TRBD1 (6 bases). Germline-derived CDR1 and CDR2 are SGDLS and YYNGEE. The CDR3 covers 15 residues. With 2 bases removed from V and 3 bases from J, the gap between germline ends came to 12 bases. The CDR3 spells CASSVSRGSGNTIYF. The DNA for the CDR3 is TGTGCCAGCAGCGTTAGCAGGGGCAGTGGAAACACCATATATTTT.

This sequence joins TRBV28 and TRBJ2-7, with 12 bases matching TRBD2. This CDR3 has 15 residues. V lost 5 bases, J lost 4 bases, and 6 bases stayed unmatched. Germline V gene sequence: CDR1 MDHEN, CDR2 SYDVKM. CDR3 amino acids: CASSRLAGALYEQYF. DNA of the CDR3: TGTGCCAGCAGTAGACTAGCGGGGGCTCTGTACGAGCAGTACTTC.

The chain links TRBV10-3 to TRBJ2-3; 12 bases line up with TRBD2. The germline V gene encodes CDR1 ENHRY and CDR2 SYGVKD. The CDR3 loop spans 14 amino acids. Losses at the gene ends were 10 bases for V and 10 bases for J; bases not matched to a gene: 12. In nucleotides, the CDR3 is TGTGCCACCGGGGCTAGCGGGGGGGCGTTGGCGCAGTATTTT. Protein product: CATGASGGALAQYF.

J is TRBJ2-7 and V is TRBV6-2 or TRBV6-3; 7 bases line up with TRBD2. The V and J ends lost 7 bases and 3 bases, in that order; junction bases with no gene match: 12. The CDR3 consists of 15 residues. CDR1 and CDR2 from the germline V gene are MNHEY and SVGEGT. The CDR3, as DNA: TGTGCCAGCAACCCGACCGGGGCGGGGGACTACGAGCAGTACTTC. Residues: CASNPTGAGDYEQYF.

The genes are TRBV2 and TRBJ2-1; 12 positions match TRBD2. This CDR3 is 15 amino acids long. Germline CDR1 and CDR2: SNHLY and FYNNEI. The junction had 4 bases not matched to a gene; V was cut back by 6 bases and J by 4 bases. This CDR3 is CASRPTSGGYNEQFF. The CDR3 coding sequence is TGTGCCAGCAGGCCAACTAGCGGGGGGTACAATGAGCAGTTCTTC.